This TCR beta chain was identified during a study of molecular identifiers for immune sequencing clone quantification (dated 2018 in TCRdb). At the level of the whole study: For a replicate experiment, the RNA from either approximately 20,000 or 100,000 naive CD8 T cells was divided into five aliquots, and four of those aliquots went on to sequencing. CD8 T cells were used in a methods study to benchmark molecular-identifier clustering-based TCR repertoire sequencing (MIDCIRS) and TCR RNA copy counting. General findings and caveats noted by the study authors: Spiked-in Jurkat TCR RNA (10 copies' worth), which is not part of the donor repertoire, was contained in the naive libraries. In CMV-specific effector cells, over 98% of molecules were held by clones above 20 RNA copies, whereas under 1% of molecules were held by such clones in naive cells. Spiked-in Jurkat TCR RNA equal to a single cell's worth was reported to be detectable even within one million naive CD8 T cells. Modeling estimated about 2.8 recovered TCR RNA copies per cell, compared with about ten by digital PCR, which implies roughly 30% capture efficiency. When barcode sub-clustering was not used, chimeric consensus sequences inflated TCR diversity, with chimeras reaching as high as 47%. Identical TCR molecules sharing a barcode could cause highly expanded clone sizes to be underestimated.

The receptor library was made with PCR. Sequencing was performed on a NextSeq 500. Bulk TCR libraries were generated as previously described, with the TCR primers listed in Table S5 used. The Qiagen AllPrep DNA/RNA kit was used to purify total RNA. Reads from multiple sequencing runs of the same library were pooled before analysis. In the authors' own workflow: Reads were retained only if their TCR constant sequence matched exactly, and those retained reads were trimmed to 150 nt and grouped according to their 12-nt molecular barcodes. Reads within each barcode group were sub-clustered using a 15% Levenshtein threshold, and quality-weighted consensus sequences were constructed for each RNA molecule. Non-functional sequences were excluded, and lower-count sequences lying one edit away from another sequence were also excluded. Barcode sub-clusters with fewer than 20% of the maximum read count were removed, based on fitting two negative binomial distributions. TCRdb took the public reads, trimmed them with fastp at Q25, ran MiXCR for clone calling and kept in-frame beta chains. A single entry per CDR3 protein holds the most common genes and DNA from its merged rows. The authors' filters were not applied to this entry. The sample contains approximately 550,000 distinct CDR3 sequences, less than 30% of them found a single time. The top ten hold over 0.6% of the sample.

CDR1 and CDR2, looked up from the germline V gene, are MNHEY and SVGAGI. V is clipped by 2 bases and J by 4 bases, and the sequence between their germline boundaries is 8 bases long. Reading from cysteine to phenylalanine, the CDR3 counts 14 amino acids. Of the read, only the CDR3 DNA is kept; its 42 bases are in frame from base 1. Naive CD8 T cell libraries were made from about 20,000 to 1,000,000 sorted cells using 10%, 30% or 50% of purified RNA. On a BD FACSAria II, naive CD8 T cells were FACS-sorted as CD8+CD4-CCR7+CD45RA+ and collected into RLT Plus buffer. Detection sensitivity was tested by spiking Jurkat RNA equal to approximately 9 TCR copies' worth into samples containing roughly 17,000-1,000,000 naive CD8 T cells. CD8 T cells were enriched using RosetteSep CD8+ T Cell Enrichment Cocktail and Ficoll-Paque, and the enriched cells then underwent ACK red cell lysis. This clonotype turned up a few times. Its target antigen remains unknown. No base quality information exists; no much larger clone differs at one position.

Recombination connected TRBV6-5 to TRBJ2-2, with the D gene possibly TRBD1 or TRBD2, each one fitting 5 bases. The sequencing input was naive CD8+ T cells from blood, with Jurkat cell RNA spiked in. This specimen's cell subset or site label, interpreted: FACS-sorted CD8+CD4-CCR7+CD45RA+ naive T cells. The TCR was taken from a human donor in good health. Some libraries in this study had Jurkat cell RNA spiked in. CDR3 region: CASSYDSGTGELFF. The bases are TGTGCCAGCAGTTACGACAGCGGCACCGGGGAGCTGTTTTTT.